The 8 T cell receptor beta chains below all came from one sample that was sequenced in a study of early T cells in non-severe SARS-CoV-2 infection. TCRdb analysed the 5' RACE reads with MiXCR anew, one entry per CDR3 protein. Counted here are over 35,000 distinct CDR3 sequences, 4.5% to 5.5% occurring once; the ten biggest clones make up 15% to 20%. The sample comprised whole blood. The receptor source for this set is an adult who was a healthcare worker with PCR-confirmed SARS-CoV-2 infection or an uninfected control (not recorded which).

This clonotype was detected a few times. J is TRBJ2-7 and V is TRBV9; TRBD1 matches at 7 bases. The CDR3 extends over 14 amino acids. Germline values: CDR1 SGDLS, CDR2 YYNGEE. The V gene end was trimmed by 0 bases and the J gene end by 3 bases; junction bases not matched to a gene: 3. CDR3 in amino acids: CASSVVGGIYEQYF. In DNA, the CDR3 is TGTGCCAGCAGCGTAGTAGGGGGCATCTACGAGCAGTACTTC.

There are a few counts of this clonotype. This rearrangement joins TRBV5-1 to TRBJ2-2; TRBD2 matches at 8 bases. The germline gives CDR1 SGHRS, CDR2 YFSETQ. Trimming at V came to 2 bases and at J to 0 bases, leaving 3 bases not matched to a gene. The CDR3 is made up of 16 amino acids. CDR3 sequence reads: CASSFLAGPNTGELFF. CDR3 coding DNA: TGCGCCAGCAGCTTCTTAGCGGGGCCGAACACCGGGGAGCTGTTTTTT.

There are many counts of this clonotype. In DNA, the CDR3 is TGCAGTGCCCCAGCGGCTAGCGGGGGTAAAACCGGGGAGCTGTTTTTT. This gives the protein CSAPAASGGKTGELFF. V usage is TRBV20-1 and J usage is TRBJ2-2; the match to TRBD2 covers 10 bases. J gave up 5 bases and V 6 bases, and 12 bases lay outside the gene matches. Per germline, CDR1 DFQATT and CDR2 SNEGSKA (reference sequence). The CDR3 has 16 residues.

This clonotype was seen many times. J is TRBJ1-2 and V is TRBV30; 9 bases line up with TRBD1. CDR3 size: 15 residues. Germline assignment: CDR1 GTSNPN and CDR2 SVGIG (reference sequence). V dropped 2 bases and J dropped 5; count of bases not matched to a gene: 9. CDR3 nucleotide sequence: TGTGCCTGGAGTTCAGGGGGACAGGGAAGGTATGGCTACACCTTC. Translation: CAWSSGGQGRYGYTF.

This clonotype was detected ten times or more. This sequence joins TRBV6-2 or TRBV6-3 and TRBJ1-2; D is possibly TRBD1 (6 bases). The germline CDR1 and CDR2 sequences are MNHEY and SVGEGT. Trimming removed 5 bases at V and 4 bases at J, with 17 bases between. CDR3 length: 15 residues. This CDR3 reads CASSHGGGSGYGYTF. CDR3 in DNA: TGTGCCAGCAGTCACGGGGGGGGCAGCGGCTATGGCTACACCTTC.

This clonotype was seen at least ten times. This chain joins TRBV5-6 and TRBJ2-7; TRBD2 agrees at 10 bases. The germline V gene has CDR1 SGHDT and CDR2 YYEEEE. The junction had 5 bases not matched to a gene; V was cut back by 0 bases and J by 2 bases. The CDR3 runs to 16 residues. CDR3 region: CASSLGPSGGPYEQYF. The CDR3 nucleotides read TGTGCCAGCAGCTTGGGGCCTAGCGGGGGACCCTACGAGCAGTACTTC.

At least ten counts were recorded for this clonotype. The CDR3 region is CASSESGRNYGYTF. The CDR3 nucleotides are TGTGCCAGCAGTGAAAGTGGCAGGAACTATGGCTACACCTTC. The chain recombines TRBV2 with TRBJ1-2; D is unclear. Trimming cost V 2 bases and J 2 bases, with 9 bases left between them. This CDR3 is built from 14 residues. Germline values: CDR1 SNHLY, CDR2 FYNNEI.

This clonotype was seen repeatedly, ten times or more. CDR3 sequence (DNA): TGTGCCAGCTCAGCGAAGGGAGACTATAATTCACCCCTCCACTTT. This sequence encodes CASSAKGDYNSPLHF. This chain uses TRBV18 with TRBJ1-6; D is undetermined. Trimming removed 5 bases at V and 3 bases at J, with 11 bases between. CDR1 and CDR2 from the germline V gene are KGHSH and LQKENI. The CDR3 loop spans 15 amino acids.